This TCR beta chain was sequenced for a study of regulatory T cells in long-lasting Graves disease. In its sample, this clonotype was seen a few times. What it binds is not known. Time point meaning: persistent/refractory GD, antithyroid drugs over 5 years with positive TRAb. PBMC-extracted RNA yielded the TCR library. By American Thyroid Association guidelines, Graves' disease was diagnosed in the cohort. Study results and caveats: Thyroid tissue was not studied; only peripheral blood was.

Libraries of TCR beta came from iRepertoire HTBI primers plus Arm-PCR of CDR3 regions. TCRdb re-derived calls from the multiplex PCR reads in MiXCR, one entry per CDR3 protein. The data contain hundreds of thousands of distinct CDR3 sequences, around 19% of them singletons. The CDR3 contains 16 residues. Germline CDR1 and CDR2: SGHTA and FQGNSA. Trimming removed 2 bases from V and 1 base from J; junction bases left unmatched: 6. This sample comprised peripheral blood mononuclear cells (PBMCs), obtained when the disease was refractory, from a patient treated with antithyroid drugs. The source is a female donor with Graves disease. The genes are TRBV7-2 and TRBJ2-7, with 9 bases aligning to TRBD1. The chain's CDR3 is CASSLTGTGSSYEQYF. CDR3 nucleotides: TGTGCCAGCAGCTTAACCGGGACAGGGAGTTCCTACGAGCAGTACTTC.